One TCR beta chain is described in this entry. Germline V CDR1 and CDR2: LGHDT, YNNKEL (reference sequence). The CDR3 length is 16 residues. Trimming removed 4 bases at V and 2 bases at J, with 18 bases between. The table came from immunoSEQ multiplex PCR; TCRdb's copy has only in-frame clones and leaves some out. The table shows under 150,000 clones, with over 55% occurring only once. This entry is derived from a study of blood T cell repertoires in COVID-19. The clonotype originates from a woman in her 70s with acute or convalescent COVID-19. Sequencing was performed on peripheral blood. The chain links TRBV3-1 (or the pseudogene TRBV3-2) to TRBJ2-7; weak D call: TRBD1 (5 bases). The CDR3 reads CASSPLARAGTYEQYF. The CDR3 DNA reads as TGTGCCAGCAGCCCCTTGGCCCGTGCAGGGACCTACGAGCAGTACTTC.